This record looks at one T cell receptor beta chain sequence and its context. Germline assignment: CDR1 SGHAT and CDR2 FQNNGV. The CDR3 runs 15 residues. Trimming removed 0 bases from V and 3 bases from J; junction bases left unmatched: 2. This sample stems from a study of early T cells in non-severe SARS-CoV-2 infection. Overall study context: It was bulk RNA from unsorted whole blood that was sequenced, and the chains were unpaired.

One entry per CDR3 protein, called by TCRdb with MiXCR from the 5' RACE reads. The profile shows 85,000 to 100,000 distinct CDR3 sequences, more than 9.5% of them singletons. Material for sequencing was whole blood. This TCR was sampled from an adult who was a healthcare worker with PCR-confirmed SARS-CoV-2 infection or an uninfected control (not recorded which). V gene TRBV11-2 combines with J gene TRBJ1-1, with TRBD1 matching over 9 bases. CDR3 protein: CASSLETGGYTEAFF. CDR3 DNA: TGTGCCAGCAGCTTAGAGACAGGGGGGTACACTGAAGCTTTCTTT.